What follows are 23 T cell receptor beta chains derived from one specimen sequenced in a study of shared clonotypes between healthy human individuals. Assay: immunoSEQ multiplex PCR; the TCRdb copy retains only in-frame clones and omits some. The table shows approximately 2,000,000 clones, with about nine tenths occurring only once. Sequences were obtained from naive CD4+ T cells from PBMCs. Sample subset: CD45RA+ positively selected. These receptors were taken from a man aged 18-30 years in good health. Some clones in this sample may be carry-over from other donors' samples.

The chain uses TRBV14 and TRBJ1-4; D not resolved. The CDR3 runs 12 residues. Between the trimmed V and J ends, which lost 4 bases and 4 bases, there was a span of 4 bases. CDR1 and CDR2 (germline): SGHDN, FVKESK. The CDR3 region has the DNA TGTGCCAGCAGCCTCTTTAATGAAAAACTGTTTTTT. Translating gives CASSLFNEKLFF.

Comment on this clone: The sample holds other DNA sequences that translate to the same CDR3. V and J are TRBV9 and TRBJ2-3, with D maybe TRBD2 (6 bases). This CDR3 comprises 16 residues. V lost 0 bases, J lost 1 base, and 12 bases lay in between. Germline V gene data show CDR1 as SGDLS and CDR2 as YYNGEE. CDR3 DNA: TGTGCCAGCAGCGTAGTTGGGGGAGGAGGCACAGATACGCAGTATTTT. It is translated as CASSVVGGGGTDTQYF.

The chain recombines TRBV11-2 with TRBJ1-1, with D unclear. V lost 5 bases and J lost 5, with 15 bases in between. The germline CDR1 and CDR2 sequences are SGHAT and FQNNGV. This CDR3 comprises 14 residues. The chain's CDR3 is CASSPDSPGTEAFF. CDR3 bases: TGTGCCAGCAGCCCAGACTCCCCCGGGACTGAAGCTTTCTTT.

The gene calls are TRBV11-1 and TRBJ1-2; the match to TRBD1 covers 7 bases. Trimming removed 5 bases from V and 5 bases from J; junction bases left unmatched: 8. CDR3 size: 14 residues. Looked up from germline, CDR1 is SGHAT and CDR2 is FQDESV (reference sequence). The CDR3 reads CASSGNRDSYGYTF. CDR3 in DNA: TGTGCCAGCAGCGGAAACCGGGACAGTTATGGCTACACCTTC.

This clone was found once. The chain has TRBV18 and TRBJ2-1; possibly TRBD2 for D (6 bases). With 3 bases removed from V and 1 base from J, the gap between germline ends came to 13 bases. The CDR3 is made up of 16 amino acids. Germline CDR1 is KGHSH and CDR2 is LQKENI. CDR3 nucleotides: TGTGCCAGCTCACCTTCCGGGGGTACGTCCTACAATGAGCAGTTCTTC. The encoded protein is CASSPSGGTSYNEQFF.

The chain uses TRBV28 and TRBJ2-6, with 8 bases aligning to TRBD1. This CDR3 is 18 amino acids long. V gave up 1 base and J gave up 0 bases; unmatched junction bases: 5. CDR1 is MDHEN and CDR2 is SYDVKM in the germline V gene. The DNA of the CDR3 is TGTGCCAGCAGTTTATTCGGACAGGGTCCCTCTGGGGCCAACGTCCTGACTTTC. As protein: CASSLFGQGPSGANVLTF.

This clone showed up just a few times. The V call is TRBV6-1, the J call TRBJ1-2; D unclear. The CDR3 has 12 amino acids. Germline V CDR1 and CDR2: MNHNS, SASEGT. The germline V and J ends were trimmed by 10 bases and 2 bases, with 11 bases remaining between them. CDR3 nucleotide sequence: TGTGCCACCGTAGGTTACAACTATGGCTACACCTTC. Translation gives CATVGYNYGYTF.

For the CDR3, the DNA is TGTGCCAGCAGCCAATGGACTGGCGCAGGAGATACGCAGTATTTT. The encoded protein is CASSQWTGAGDTQYF. The rearrangement links TRBV7-9 to TRBJ2-3, with D perhaps TRBD2 (5 bases). Germline loops: CDR1 SEHNR, CDR2 FQNEAQ (reference sequence). Between the trimmed V and J ends, which lost 5 bases and 5 bases, there was a span of 17 bases. The CDR3 is 15 residues long.

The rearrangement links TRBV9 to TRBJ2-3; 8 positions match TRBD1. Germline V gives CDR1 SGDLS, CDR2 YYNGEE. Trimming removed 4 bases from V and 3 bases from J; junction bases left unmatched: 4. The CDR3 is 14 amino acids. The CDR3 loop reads CASSKRTGTDTQYF. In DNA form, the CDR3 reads TGTGCCAGCAGCAAACGGACAGGGACAGATACGCAGTATTTT.

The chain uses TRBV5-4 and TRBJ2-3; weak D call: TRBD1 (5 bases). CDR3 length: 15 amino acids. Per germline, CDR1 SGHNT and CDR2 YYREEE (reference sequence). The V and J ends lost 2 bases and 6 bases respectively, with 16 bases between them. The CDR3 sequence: CASSLPLGPVDTQYF. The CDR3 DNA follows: TGTGCCAGCAGCTTACCCCTGGGGCCCGTGGATACGCAGTATTTT.

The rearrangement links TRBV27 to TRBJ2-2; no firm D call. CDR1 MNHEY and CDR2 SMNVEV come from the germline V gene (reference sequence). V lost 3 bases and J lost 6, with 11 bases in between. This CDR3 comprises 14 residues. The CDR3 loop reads CASSFSRTSGELFF. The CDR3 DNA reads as TGTGCCAGCAGTTTTAGTAGGACCTCCGGGGAGCTGTTTTTT.

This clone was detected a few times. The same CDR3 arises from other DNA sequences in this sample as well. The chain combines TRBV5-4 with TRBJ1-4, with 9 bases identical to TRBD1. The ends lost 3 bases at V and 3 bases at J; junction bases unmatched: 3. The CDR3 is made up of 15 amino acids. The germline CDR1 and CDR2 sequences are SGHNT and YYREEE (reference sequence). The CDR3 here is CASSSRQGANEKLFF. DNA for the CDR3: TGTGCCAGCAGCTCTAGACAGGGGGCTAATGAAAAACTGTTTTTT.

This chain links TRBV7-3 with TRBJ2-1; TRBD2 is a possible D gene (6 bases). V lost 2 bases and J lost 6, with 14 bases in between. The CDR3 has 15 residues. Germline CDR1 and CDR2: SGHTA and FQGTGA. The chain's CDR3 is CASSLGRETINEQFF. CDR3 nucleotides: TGTGCCAGCAGCTTAGGTCGGGAGACGATCAATGAGCAGTTCTTC.

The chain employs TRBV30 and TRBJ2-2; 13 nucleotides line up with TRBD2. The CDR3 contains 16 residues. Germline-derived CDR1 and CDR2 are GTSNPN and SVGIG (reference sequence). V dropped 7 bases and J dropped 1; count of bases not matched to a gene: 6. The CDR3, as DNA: TGTGCCTCGGGACTAGCGGGATCCAAGAACACCGGGGAGCTGTTTTTT. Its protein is CASGLAGSKNTGELFF. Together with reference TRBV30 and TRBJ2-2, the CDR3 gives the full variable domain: SQTIHQWPATLVQPVGSPLSLECTVEGTSNPNLYWYRQAAGRGLQLLFYSVGIGQISSEVPQNLSASRPQDRQFILSSKKLLLSDSGFYLCASGLAGSKNTGELFFGEGSRLTVL.

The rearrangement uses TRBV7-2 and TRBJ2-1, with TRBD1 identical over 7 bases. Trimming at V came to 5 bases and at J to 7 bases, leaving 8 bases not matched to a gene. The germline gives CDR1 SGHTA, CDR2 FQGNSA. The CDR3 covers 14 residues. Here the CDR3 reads CASSRDSQMNEQFF. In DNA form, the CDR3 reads TGTGCCAGCAGCCGGGACAGTCAGATGAATGAGCAGTTCTTC.

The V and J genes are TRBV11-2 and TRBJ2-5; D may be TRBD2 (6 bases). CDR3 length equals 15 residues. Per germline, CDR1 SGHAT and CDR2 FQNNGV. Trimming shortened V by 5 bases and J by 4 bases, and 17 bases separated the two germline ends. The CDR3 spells CASSPGRAVGETQYF. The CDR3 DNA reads TGTGCCAGCAGCCCCGGGAGAGCGGTAGGAGAGACCCAGTACTTC.

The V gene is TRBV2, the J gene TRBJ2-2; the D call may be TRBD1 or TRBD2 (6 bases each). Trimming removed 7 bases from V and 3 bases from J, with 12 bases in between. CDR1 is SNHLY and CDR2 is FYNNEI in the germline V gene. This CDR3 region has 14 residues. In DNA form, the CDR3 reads TGTGCCAGCAACTGGGGGGCCGACACCGGGGAGCTGTTTTTT. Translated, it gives CASNWGADTGELFF. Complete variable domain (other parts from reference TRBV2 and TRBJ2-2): EPEVTQTPSHQVTQMGQEVILRCVPISNHLYFYWYRQILGQKVEFLVSFYNNEISEKSEIFDDQFSVERPDGSNFTLKIRSTKLEDSAMYFCASNWGADTGELFFGEGSRLTVL.

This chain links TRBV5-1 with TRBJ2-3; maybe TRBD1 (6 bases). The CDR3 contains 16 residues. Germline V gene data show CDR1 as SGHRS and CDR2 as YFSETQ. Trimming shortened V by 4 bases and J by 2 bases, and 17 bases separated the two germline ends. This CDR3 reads CASSGGSGVVTDTQYF. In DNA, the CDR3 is TGCGCCAGCAGCGGGGGTTCAGGGGTCGTCACAGATACGCAGTATTTT.

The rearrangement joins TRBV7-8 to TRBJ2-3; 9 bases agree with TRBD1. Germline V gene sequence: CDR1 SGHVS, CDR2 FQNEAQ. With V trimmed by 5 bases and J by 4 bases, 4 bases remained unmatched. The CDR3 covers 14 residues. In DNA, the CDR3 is TGTGCCAGCAGCACCCGACAGGGGGCAGATACGCAGTATTTT. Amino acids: CASSTRQGADTQYF.

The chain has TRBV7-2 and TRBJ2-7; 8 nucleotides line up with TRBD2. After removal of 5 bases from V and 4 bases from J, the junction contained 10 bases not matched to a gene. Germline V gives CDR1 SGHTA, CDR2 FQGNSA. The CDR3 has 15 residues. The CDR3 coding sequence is TGTGCCAGCAGCCCCTCACTAGCGGAGCGTTACGAGCAGTACTTC. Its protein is CASSPSLAERYEQYF. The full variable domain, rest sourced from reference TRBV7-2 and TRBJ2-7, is GAGVSQSPSNKVTEKGKDVELRCDPISGHTALYWYRQSLGQGLEFLIYFQGNSAPDKSGLPSDRFSAERTGGSVSTLTIQRTQQEDSAVYLCASSPSLAERYEQYFGPGTRLTVT.

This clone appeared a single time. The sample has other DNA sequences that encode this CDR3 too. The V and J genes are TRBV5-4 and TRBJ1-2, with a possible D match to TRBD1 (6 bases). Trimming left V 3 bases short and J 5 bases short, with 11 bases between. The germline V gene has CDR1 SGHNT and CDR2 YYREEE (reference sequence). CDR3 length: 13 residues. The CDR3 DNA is TGTGCCAGCAGCTACGACAGGAATTATGGCTACACCTTC. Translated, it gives CASSYDRNYGYTF. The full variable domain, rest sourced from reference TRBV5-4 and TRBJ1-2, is ETGVTQSPTHLIKTRGQQVTLRCSSQSGHNTVSWYQQALGQGPQFIFQYYREEENGRGNFPPRFSGLQFPNYSSELNVNALELDDSALYLCASSYDRNYGYTFGSGTRLTVV.

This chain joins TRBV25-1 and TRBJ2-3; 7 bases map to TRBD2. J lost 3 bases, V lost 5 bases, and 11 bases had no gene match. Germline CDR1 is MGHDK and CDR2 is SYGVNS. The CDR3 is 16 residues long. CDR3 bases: TGTGCCAGCAGTCACCACCGGGGCGGGAGTACAGATACGCAGTATTTT. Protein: CASSHHRGGSTDTQYF. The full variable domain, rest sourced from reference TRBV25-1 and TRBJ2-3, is EADIYQTPRYLVIGTGKKITLECSQTMGHDKMYWYQQDPGMELHLIHYSYGVNSTEKGDLSSESTVSRIRTEHFPLTLESARPSHTSQYLCASSHHRGGSTDTQYFGPGTRLTVL.

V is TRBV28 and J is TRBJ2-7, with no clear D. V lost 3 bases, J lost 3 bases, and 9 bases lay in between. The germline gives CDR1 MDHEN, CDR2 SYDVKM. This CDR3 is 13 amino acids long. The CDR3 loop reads CASSLTARYEQYF. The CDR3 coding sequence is TGTGCCAGCAGTTTGACCGCTCGCTACGAGCAGTACTTC.